A selection of T cell receptor beta chains follows, all from one sample in a study of blood T cells in healthy people across ages. TCRdb processed the 5' RACE reads anew with MiXCR; each CDR3 protein has one entry. The table lists 900,000 to 950,000 distinct CDR3 sequences, about 29% of them singletons. These records were also assigned to another study, of T cells of mothers and their children.

Sequencing was performed on blood. These receptor sequences come from a woman in her 40s in good health. CDR3s include the opening cysteine and the closing phenylalanine or tryptophan. Fields, in order: clone size, V gene, J gene, D gene, CDR3 protein, CDR3 DNA. A D gene is named only where the DNA matches it firmly. For some rows the clone size is stated as once, few or many, or as a class when expanded; others skip it.

clone_size: many
v_call: TRBV9
j_call: TRBJ2-7
d_call: NA
cdr3_aa: CASSPERDSYEQYF
cdr3_nt: TGTGCCAGCAGCCCAGAGAGGGACTCCTACGAGCAGTACTTC

clone_size: few
v_call: TRBV5-1
j_call: TRBJ1-1
d_call: TRBD1
cdr3_aa: CASSPGQVVGSEAFF
cdr3_nt: TGCGCCAGCAGCCCGGGACAGGTGGTTGGTTCTGAAGCTTTCTTT

clone_size: few
v_call: TRBV19
j_call: TRBJ2-3
d_call: NA
cdr3_aa: CASSIASSDTQYF
cdr3_nt: TGTGCCAGTAGTATAGCCAGTTCAGATACGCAGTATTTT

clone_size: few
v_call: TRBV7-6
j_call: TRBJ2-2
d_call: NA
cdr3_aa: CASSLMRGPGELFF
cdr3_nt: TGTGCCAGCAGCTTAATGCGGGGTCCCGGGGAGCTGTTTTTT

clone_size: NA
v_call: TRBV12-3/TRBV12-4
j_call: TRBJ2-7
d_call: TRBD1
cdr3_aa: CASTLSGTVGYEQYF
cdr3_nt: TGTGCCAGCACCCTCTCCGGGACAGTGGGATACGAGCAGTACTTC

clone_size: NA
v_call: TRBV6-2/TRBV6-3
j_call: TRBJ2-7
d_call: NA
cdr3_aa: CASSYTAGPYEQYF
cdr3_nt: TGTGCCAGCAGTTACACTGCCGGCCCCTACGAGCAGTACTTC

clone_size: few
v_call: TRBV5-1
j_call: TRBJ2-1
d_call: NA
cdr3_aa: CASSATTRGYNEQFF
cdr3_nt: TGCGCCAGCAGCGCCACGACACGCGGGTACAATGAGCAGTTCTTC

clone_size: NA
v_call: TRBV7-3
j_call: TRBJ1-1
d_call: TRBD1
cdr3_aa: CASSSGGENTEAFF
cdr3_nt: TGTGCCAGCAGCTCAGGGGGGGAGAACACTGAAGCTTTCTTT

clone_size: many
v_call: TRBV29-1
j_call: TRBJ1-1
d_call: NA
cdr3_aa: CSVDPLGSQAFF
cdr3_nt: TGCAGCGTTGACCCCCTGGGCAGCCAAGCTTTCTTT

clone_size: NA
v_call: TRBV27
j_call: TRBJ2-2
d_call: NA
cdr3_aa: CASSHSGTSNTGELFF
cdr3_nt: TGTGCCAGCAGTCACTCCGGGACTTCGAACACCGGGGAGCTGTTTTTT

clone_size: many
v_call: TRBV6-1
j_call: TRBJ2-5
d_call: TRBD1
cdr3_aa: CASSENYDRAGETQYF
cdr3_nt: TGTGCCAGCAGTGAAAACTACGACAGGGCGGGAGAGACCCAGTACTTC

clone_size: few
v_call: TRBV25-1
j_call: TRBJ1-6
d_call: TRBD1
cdr3_aa: CASNGRGAFRDNSPLHF
cdr3_nt: TGTGCCAGCAATGGCAGGGGGGCTTTTAGGGATAATTCACCCCTCCACTTT

clone_size: NA
v_call: TRBV7-2
j_call: TRBJ2-7
d_call: TRBD2
cdr3_aa: CASSLGGGDPYEQYF
cdr3_nt: TGTGCCAGCAGCTTAGGGGGAGGGGACCCCTACGAGCAGTACTTC

clone_size: NA
v_call: TRBV3-1
j_call: TRBJ1-3
d_call: NA
cdr3_aa: CASSPRAVSGNTIYF
cdr3_nt: TGTGCCAGCAGCCCTAGGGCAGTCTCTGGAAACACCATATATTTT

clone_size: NA
v_call: TRBV6-6
j_call: TRBJ2-5
d_call: TRBD2
cdr3_aa: CASSPSGGAERETQYF
cdr3_nt: TGTGCCAGCAGTCCTAGCGGGGGGGCCGAGAGGGAGACCCAGTACTTC

clone_size: NA
v_call: TRBV3-1
j_call: TRBJ2-4
d_call: TRBD2
cdr3_aa: CASSQSRGGIQYF
cdr3_nt: TGTGCCAGCAGCCAGTCCCGGGGGGGCATTCAGTACTTC

clone_size: many
v_call: TRBV29-1
j_call: TRBJ2-7
d_call: NA
cdr3_aa: CSVVRDWSYEQYF
cdr3_nt: TGCAGCGTTGTCCGGGACTGGAGCTACGAGCAGTACTTC

clone_size: NA
v_call: TRBV7-2
j_call: TRBJ1-3
d_call: NA
cdr3_aa: CASRSPGLLSGNTIYF
cdr3_nt: TGTGCCAGCAGATCCCCGGGTCTTCTCTCTGGAAACACCATATATTTT

clone_size: few
v_call: TRBV28
j_call: TRBJ1-5
d_call: NA
cdr3_aa: CASRRGYSNQPQHF
cdr3_nt: TGTGCCAGCAGGAGGGGATATAGCAATCAGCCCCAGCATTTT

clone_size: NA
v_call: TRBV6-2/TRBV6-3
j_call: TRBJ1-5
d_call: NA
cdr3_aa: CASSFDSSNQPQHF
cdr3_nt: TGTGCCAGCAGTTTCGACAGCAGCAATCAGCCCCAGCATTTT

clone_size: few
v_call: TRBV7-2
j_call: TRBJ1-1
d_call: NA
cdr3_aa: CASSFTRVGSEAFF
cdr3_nt: TGTGCCAGCAGCTTTACAAGGGTTGGAAGTGAAGCTTTCTTT

clone_size: NA
v_call: TRBV29-1
j_call: TRBJ2-3
d_call: TRBD2
cdr3_aa: CSVASGGATDTQYF
cdr3_nt: TGCAGCGTAGCTAGCGGGGGGGCAACAGATACGCAGTATTTT

clone_size: NA
v_call: TRBV4-1
j_call: TRBJ1-5
d_call: TRBD1
cdr3_aa: CASSQTGTGTRQPQHF
cdr3_nt: TGCGCCAGCAGCCAAACCGGGACAGGAACGCGACAGCCCCAGCATTTT

clone_size: few
v_call: TRBV4-1
j_call: TRBJ1-1
d_call: TRBD1
cdr3_aa: CASSRATGKAEAFF
cdr3_nt: TGCGCCAGCAGCCGAGCGACAGGGAAGGCTGAAGCTTTCTTT

clone_size: NA
v_call: TRBV7-9
j_call: TRBJ2-5
d_call: NA
cdr3_aa: CAIGGGVQETQYF
cdr3_nt: TGTGCCATCGGGGGCGGGGTCCAAGAGACCCAGTACTTC

clone_size: NA
v_call: TRBV19
j_call: TRBJ2-1
d_call: TRBD1
cdr3_aa: CASSGGQGGAERYNEQFF
cdr3_nt: TGTGCCAGTAGTGGGGGACAGGGGGGGGCGGAACGTTACAATGAGCAGTTCTTC

clone_size: NA
v_call: TRBV14
j_call: TRBJ1-1
d_call: NA
cdr3_aa: CASSQWRGYTEAFF
cdr3_nt: TGTGCCAGCAGCCAGTGGCGGGGGTACACTGAAGCTTTCTTT

clone_size: few
v_call: TRBV7-9
j_call: TRBJ1-2
d_call: TRBD1
cdr3_aa: CASSLAGQGVLYGYTF
cdr3_nt: TGTGCCAGCAGCTTAGCCGGACAGGGGGTCCTCTATGGCTACACCTTC

clone_size: NA
v_call: TRBV14
j_call: TRBJ2-1
d_call: NA
cdr3_aa: CASSQGTGAINEQFF
cdr3_nt: TGTGCCAGCAGCCAAGGAACGGGGGCGATTAACGAGCAGTTCTTC

clone_size: many
v_call: TRBV5-1
j_call: TRBJ2-7
d_call: TRBD1
cdr3_aa: CASSPAGQGAREQYF
cdr3_nt: TGCGCCAGCAGCCCTGCCGGGCAGGGGGCGCGAGAGCAGTACTTC

clone_size: many
v_call: TRBV7-9
j_call: TRBJ2-7
d_call: TRBD1
cdr3_aa: CASSSVDRGGHEQYF
cdr3_nt: TGTGCCAGCAGCTCCGTAGACAGGGGCGGCCACGAGCAGTACTTC

clone_size: many
v_call: TRBV11-2
j_call: TRBJ1-2
d_call: NA
cdr3_aa: CASKTRGGYTF
cdr3_nt: TGTGCCAGCAAGACGCGGGGTGGCTACACCTTC

clone_size: NA
v_call: TRBV6-4
j_call: TRBJ2-3
d_call: TRBD1
cdr3_aa: CASSDGTDTDTQYF
cdr3_nt: TGTGCCAGCAGTGACGGGACAGACACAGATACGCAGTATTTT

clone_size: many
v_call: TRBV6-5
j_call: TRBJ1-6
d_call: TRBD1
cdr3_aa: CASSYGDRASASPLHF
cdr3_nt: TGTGCCAGCAGTTACGGAGACAGGGCTTCAGCTTCACCCCTCCACTTT

clone_size: NA
v_call: TRBV15
j_call: TRBJ2-3
d_call: NA
cdr3_aa: CATSARLTSTDTQYF
cdr3_nt: TGTGCCACCAGCGCCCGACTGACTAGCACAGATACGCAGTATTTT

clone_size: many
v_call: TRBV7-2
j_call: TRBJ2-3
d_call: TRBD2
cdr3_aa: CASSFVAGTTDTQYF
cdr3_nt: TGTGCCAGCAGCTTTGTAGCGGGGACCACAGATACGCAGTATTTT

clone_size: many
v_call: TRBV28
j_call: TRBJ2-7
d_call: NA
cdr3_aa: CASSSGIPPYEQYF
cdr3_nt: TGTGCCAGCAGTTCCGGGATTCCTCCCTACGAGCAGTACTTC

clone_size: NA
v_call: TRBV3-1
j_call: TRBJ2-7
d_call: NA
cdr3_aa: CASSQFEGYEQYF
cdr3_nt: TGTGCCAGCAGCCAATTTGAAGGCTACGAGCAGTACTTC

clone_size: NA
v_call: TRBV12-3/TRBV12-4
j_call: TRBJ2-2
d_call: NA
cdr3_aa: CASSLPGRLGRELFF
cdr3_nt: TGTGCCAGCAGTTTACCGGGACGACTGGGCCGGGAGCTGTTTTTT

clone_size: NA
v_call: TRBV29-1
j_call: TRBJ2-7
d_call: NA
cdr3_aa: CSARQGATYEQDF
cdr3_nt: TGCAGCGCTAGACAAGGCGCTACCTACGAGCAGGACTTC

clone_size: NA
v_call: TRBV18
j_call: TRBJ2-1
d_call: TRBD1
cdr3_aa: CASSPPAGDRGSNEQFF
cdr3_nt: TGTGCCAGCTCACCACCGGCTGGAGACAGGGGATCCAATGAGCAGTTCTTC

clone_size: many
v_call: TRBV4-3
j_call: TRBJ2-7
d_call: NA
cdr3_aa: CASSQYQGYEQYF
cdr3_nt: TGCGCCAGCAGCCAGTATCAGGGGTACGAGCAGTACTTC

clone_size: many
v_call: TRBV5-1
j_call: TRBJ2-4
d_call: NA
cdr3_aa: CASSLLGLVAKNIQYF
cdr3_nt: TGCGCCAGCAGCCTCCTGGGGTTGGTAGCCAAAAACATTCAGTACTTC